This T cell receptor beta chain comes out of a study of early T cells in non-severe SARS-CoV-2 infection. Study-level background: RNA in bulk from unsorted whole blood was sequenced, and chains were unpaired. General observations from the study: Reliance on VDJdb matching favored anti-spike CD8 responses; private and CD4 specificities were missed.

Attachment of unique molecular identifiers to individual cDNA molecules was performed. A single record per CDR3 protein comes from TCRdb applying MiXCR to the 5' RACE reads. The repertoire holds more than 50,000 distinct CDR3 sequences, 10% to 15% seen once, with around 1.4% in the top ten. As concerns this clonotype: What it binds is not known.

Per germline, CDR1 ENHRY and CDR2 SYGVKD. The germline V and J ends were trimmed by 3 bases and 10 bases, with 11 bases remaining between them. This CDR3 is built from 12 residues. The receptor was isolated from an adult who was a healthcare worker with PCR-confirmed SARS-CoV-2 infection or an uninfected control (not recorded which). Sequenced here: whole blood, sampled at baseline. V and J are TRBV10-3 and TRBJ2-3; D is unclear. The DNA of the CDR3 is TGTGCCATCAGTGAAAATACACCGGCGCAGTATTTT. Translating it yields CAISENTPAQYF.